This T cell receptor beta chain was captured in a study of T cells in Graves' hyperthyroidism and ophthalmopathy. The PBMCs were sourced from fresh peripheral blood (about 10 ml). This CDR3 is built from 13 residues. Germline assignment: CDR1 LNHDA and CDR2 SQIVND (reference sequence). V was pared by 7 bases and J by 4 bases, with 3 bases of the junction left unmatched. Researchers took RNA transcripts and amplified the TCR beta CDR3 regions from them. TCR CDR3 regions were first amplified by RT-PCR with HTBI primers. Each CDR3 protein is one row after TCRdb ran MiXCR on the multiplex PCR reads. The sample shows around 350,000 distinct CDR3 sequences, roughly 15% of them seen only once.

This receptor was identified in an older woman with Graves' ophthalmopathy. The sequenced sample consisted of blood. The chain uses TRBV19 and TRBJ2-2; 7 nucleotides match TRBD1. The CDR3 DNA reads TGTGCCAGTAAAAGACAGGGCACCGGGGAGCTGTTTTTT. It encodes CASKRQGTGELFF. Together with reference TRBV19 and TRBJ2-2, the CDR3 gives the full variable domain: DGGITQSPKYLFRKEGQNVTLSCEQNLNHDAMYWYRQDPGQGLRLIYYSQIVNDFQKGDIAEGYSVSREKKESFPLTVTSAQKNPTAFYLCASKRQGTGELFFGEGSRLTVL.